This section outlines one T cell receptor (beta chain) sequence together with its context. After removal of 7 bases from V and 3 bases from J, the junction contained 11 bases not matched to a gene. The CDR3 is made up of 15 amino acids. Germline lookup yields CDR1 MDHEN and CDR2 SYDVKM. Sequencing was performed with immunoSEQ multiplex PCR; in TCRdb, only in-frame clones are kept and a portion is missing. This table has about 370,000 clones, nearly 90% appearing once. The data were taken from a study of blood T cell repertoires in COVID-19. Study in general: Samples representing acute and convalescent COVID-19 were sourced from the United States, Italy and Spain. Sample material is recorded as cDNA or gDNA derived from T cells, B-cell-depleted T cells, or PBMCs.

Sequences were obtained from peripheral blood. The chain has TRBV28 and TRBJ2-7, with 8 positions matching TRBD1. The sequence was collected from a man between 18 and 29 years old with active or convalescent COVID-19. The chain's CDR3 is CASTSGGQGNYEQYF. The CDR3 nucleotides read TGTGCCAGCACGTCCGGTGGACAGGGAAACTACGAGCAGTACTTC.